This T cell receptor beta chain was observed in a study of shared clonotypes between healthy human individuals. Across the whole study: A donor's plate count was three for CD4 naive and three for CD4 memory; CD8 naive had two and CD8 memory one.

The ends were cut back, 0 bases at V and 4 bases at J, with 13 bases in the middle. Germline CDR1 is SGHRS and CDR2 is YFSETQ. CDR3 size: 16 residues. Libraries were prepared by immunoSEQ multiplex PCR; TCRdb keeps only in-frame clonotypes and omits some of them. The data hold about 2.4 million clones, with 93% observed a single time. This TCR derives from a young man in good health. Some clones in this sample may be carry-over from other donors' samples. The chain recombines TRBV5-1 with TRBJ2-2; D gene ambiguous. The specimen was naive CD4+ T cells from PBMCs. Subset noted: CD45RA+ positively selected. The CDR3 region is CASSLDPVRGTGELFF. CDR3 DNA sequence: TGCGCCAGCAGCTTGGACCCCGTTCGAGGCACCGGGGAGCTGTTTTTT.